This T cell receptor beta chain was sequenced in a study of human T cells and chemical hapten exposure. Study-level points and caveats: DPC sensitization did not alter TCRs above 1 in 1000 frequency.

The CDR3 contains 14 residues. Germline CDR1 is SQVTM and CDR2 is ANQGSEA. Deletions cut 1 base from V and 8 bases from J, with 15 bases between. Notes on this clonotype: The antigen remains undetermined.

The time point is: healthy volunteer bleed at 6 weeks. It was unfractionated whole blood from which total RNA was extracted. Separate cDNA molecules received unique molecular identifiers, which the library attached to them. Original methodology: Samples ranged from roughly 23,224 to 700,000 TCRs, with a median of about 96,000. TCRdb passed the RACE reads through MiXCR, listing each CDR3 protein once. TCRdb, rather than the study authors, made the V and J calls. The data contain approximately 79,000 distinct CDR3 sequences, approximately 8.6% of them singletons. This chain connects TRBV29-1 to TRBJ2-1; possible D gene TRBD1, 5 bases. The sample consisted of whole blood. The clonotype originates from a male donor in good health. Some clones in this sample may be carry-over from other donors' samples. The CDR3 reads CSVEGGRDGYEQFF. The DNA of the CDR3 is TGCAGCGTTGAAGGGGGCCGAGACGGCTATGAGCAGTTCTTC.